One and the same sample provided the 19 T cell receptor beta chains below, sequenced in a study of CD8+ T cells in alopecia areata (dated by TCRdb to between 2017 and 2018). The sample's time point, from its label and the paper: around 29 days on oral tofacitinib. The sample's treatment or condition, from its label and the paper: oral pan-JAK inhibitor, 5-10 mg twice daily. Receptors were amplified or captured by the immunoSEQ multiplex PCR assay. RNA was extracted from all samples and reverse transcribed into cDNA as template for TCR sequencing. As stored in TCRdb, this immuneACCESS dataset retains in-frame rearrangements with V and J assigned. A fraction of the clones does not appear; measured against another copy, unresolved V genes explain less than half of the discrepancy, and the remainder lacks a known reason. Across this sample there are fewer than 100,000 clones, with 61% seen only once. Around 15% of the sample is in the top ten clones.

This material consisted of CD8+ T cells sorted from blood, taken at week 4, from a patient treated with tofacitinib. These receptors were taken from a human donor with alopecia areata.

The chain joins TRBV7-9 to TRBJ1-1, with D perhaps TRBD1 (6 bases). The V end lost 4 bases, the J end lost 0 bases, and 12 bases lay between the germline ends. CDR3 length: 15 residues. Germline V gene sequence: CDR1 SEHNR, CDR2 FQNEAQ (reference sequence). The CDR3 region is CASSSADSLNTEAFF. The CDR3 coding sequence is TGTGCCAGCAGCTCCGCGGACAGTCTGAACACTGAAGCTTTCTTT.

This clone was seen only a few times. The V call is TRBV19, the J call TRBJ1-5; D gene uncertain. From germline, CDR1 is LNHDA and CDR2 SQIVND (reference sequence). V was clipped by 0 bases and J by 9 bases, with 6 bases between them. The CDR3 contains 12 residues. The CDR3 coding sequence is TGTGCCAGTAGTATAGATCAATGGCCCCAGCATTTT. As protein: CASSIDQWPQHF.

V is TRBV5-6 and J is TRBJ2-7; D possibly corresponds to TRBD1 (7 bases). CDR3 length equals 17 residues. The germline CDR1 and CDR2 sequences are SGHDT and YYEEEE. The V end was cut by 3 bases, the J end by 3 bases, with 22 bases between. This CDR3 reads CASSSGGGRDGYYEQYF. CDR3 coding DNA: TGTGCCAGCAGCTCTGGAGGGGGCCGGGACGGTTACTACGAGCAGTACTTC.

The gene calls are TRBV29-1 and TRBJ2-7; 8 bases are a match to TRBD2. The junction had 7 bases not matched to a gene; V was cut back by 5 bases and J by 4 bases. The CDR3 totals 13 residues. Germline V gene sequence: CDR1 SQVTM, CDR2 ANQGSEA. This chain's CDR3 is CSVFSGASYEQYF. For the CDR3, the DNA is TGCAGCGTTTTTAGCGGGGCGAGTTACGAGCAGTACTTC.

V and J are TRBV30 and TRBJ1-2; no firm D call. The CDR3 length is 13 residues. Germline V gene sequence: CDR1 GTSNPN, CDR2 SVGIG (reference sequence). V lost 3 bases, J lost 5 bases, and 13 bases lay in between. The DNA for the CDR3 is TGTGCCTGGAGGGCAGTGGGTGCTTATGGCTACACCTTC. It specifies CAWRAVGAYGYTF.

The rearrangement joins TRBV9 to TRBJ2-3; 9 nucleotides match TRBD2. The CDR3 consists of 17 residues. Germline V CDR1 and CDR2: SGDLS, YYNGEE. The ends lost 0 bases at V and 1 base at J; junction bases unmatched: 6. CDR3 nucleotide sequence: TGTGCCAGCAGCGTAGACCTAGCGGGATATGGCACAGATACGCAGTATTTT. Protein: CASSVDLAGYGTDTQYF.

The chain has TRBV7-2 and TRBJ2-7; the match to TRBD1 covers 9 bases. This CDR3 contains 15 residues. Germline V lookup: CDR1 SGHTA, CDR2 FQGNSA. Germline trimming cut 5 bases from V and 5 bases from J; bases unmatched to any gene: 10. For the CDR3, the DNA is TGTGCCAGCAGCGAATGGGACAGGGTGGGTAACGAGCAGTACTTC. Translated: CASSEWDRVGNEQYF. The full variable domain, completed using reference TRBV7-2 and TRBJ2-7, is GAGVSQSPSNKVTEKGKDVELRCDPISGHTALYWYRQSLGQGLEFLIYFQGNSAPDKSGLPSDRFSAERTGGSVSTLTIQRTQQEDSAVYLCASSEWDRVGNEQYFGPGTRLTVT.

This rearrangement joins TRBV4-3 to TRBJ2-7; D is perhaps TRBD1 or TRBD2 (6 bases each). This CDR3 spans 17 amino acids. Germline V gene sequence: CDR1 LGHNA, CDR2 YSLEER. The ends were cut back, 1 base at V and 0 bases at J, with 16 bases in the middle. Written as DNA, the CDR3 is TGCGCCAGCAGCCAAGGTGTAGGAGGGGGTAACTCCTACGAGCAGTACTTC. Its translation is CASSQGVGGGNSYEQYF.

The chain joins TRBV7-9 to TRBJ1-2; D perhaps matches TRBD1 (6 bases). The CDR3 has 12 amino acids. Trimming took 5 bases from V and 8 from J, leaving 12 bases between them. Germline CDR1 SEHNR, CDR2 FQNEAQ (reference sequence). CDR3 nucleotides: TGTGCCAGCAGCGCCGCAGGGGAGGGCTACACCTTC. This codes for CASSAAGEGYTF.

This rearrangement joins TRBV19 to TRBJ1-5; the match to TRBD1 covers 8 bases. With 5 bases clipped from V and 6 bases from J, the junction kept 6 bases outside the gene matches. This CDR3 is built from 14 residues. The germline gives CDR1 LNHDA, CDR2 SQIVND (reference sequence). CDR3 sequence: CASSPDRGRQPQHF. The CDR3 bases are TGTGCCAGTAGTCCTGACAGGGGTCGTCAGCCCCAGCATTTT. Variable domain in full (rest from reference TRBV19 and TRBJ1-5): DGGITQSPKYLFRKEGQNVTLSCEQNLNHDAMYWYRQDPGQGLRLIYYSQIVNDFQKGDIAEGYSVSREKKESFPLTVTSAQKNPTAFYLCASSPDRGRQPQHFGDGTRLSIL.

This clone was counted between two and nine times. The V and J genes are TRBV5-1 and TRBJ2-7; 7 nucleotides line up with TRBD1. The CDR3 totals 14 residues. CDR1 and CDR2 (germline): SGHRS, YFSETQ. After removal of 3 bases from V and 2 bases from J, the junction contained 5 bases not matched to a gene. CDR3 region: CASSSVQGAYEQYF. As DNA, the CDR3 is TGCGCCAGCAGCTCAGTCCAGGGGGCCTACGAGCAGTACTTC.

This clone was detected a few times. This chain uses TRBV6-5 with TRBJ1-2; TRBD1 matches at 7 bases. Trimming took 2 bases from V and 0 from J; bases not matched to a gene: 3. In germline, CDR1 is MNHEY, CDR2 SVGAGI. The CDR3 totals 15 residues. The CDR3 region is CASSYGTAPNYGYTF. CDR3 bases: TGTGCCAGCAGTTACGGGACAGCGCCTAACTATGGCTACACCTTC.

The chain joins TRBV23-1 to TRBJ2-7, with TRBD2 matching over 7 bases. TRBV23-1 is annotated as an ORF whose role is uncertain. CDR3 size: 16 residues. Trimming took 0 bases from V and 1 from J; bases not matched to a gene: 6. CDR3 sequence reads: CASSQSVRTSSYEQYF. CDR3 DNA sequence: TGCGCCAGCAGTCAATCCGTTCGGACTAGTTCCTACGAGCAGTACTTC.

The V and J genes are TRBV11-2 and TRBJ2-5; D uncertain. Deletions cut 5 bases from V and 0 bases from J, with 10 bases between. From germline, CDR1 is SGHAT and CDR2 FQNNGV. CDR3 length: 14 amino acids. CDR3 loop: CASSPAQYQETQYF. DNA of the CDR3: TGTGCCAGCAGCCCAGCCCAGTACCAAGAGACCCAGTACTTC.

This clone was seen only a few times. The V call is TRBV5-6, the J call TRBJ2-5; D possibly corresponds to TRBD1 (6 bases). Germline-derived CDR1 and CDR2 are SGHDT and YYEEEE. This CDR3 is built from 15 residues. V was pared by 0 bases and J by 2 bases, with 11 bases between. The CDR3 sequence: CASSLDDRKQETQYF. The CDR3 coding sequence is TGTGCCAGCAGCTTGGACGACAGGAAACAAGAGACCCAGTACTTC. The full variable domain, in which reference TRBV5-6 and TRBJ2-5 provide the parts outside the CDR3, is DAGVTQSPTHLIKTRGQQVTLRCSPKSGHDTVSWYQQALGQGPQFIFQYYEEEERQRGNFPDRFSGHQFPNYSSELNVNALLLGDSALYLCASSLDDRKQETQYFGPGTRLLVL.

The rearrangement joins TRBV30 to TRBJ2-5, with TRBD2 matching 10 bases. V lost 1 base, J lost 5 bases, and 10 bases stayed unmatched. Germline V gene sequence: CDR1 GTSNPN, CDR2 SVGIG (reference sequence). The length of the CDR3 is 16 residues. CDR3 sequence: CAWSAGLARERETQYF. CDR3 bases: TGTGCCTGGAGTGCGGGACTAGCGAGAGAGAGGGAGACCCAGTACTTC.

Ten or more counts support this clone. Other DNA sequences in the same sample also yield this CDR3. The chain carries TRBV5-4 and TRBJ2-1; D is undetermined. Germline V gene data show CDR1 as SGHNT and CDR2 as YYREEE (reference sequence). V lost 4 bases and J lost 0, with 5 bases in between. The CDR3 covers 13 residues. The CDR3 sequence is CASSLSSYNEQFF. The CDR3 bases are TGTGCCAGCAGCCTGAGCTCCTACAATGAGCAGTTCTTC.

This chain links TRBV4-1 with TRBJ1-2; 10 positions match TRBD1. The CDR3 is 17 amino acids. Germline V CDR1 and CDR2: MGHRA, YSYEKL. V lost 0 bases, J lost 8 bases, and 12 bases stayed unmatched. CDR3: CASSQEPGTGVVGGYTF. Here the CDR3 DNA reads TGCGCCAGCAGCCAAGAGCCCGGGACAGGGGTAGTCGGGGGCTACACCTTC.

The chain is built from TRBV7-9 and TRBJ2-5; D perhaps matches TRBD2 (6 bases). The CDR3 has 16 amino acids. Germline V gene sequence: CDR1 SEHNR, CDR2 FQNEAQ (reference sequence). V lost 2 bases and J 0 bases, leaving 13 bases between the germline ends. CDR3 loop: CASSLLGGPNQETQYF. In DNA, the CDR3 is TGTGCCAGCAGCTTACTGGGGGGACCTAACCAAGAGACCCAGTACTTC.